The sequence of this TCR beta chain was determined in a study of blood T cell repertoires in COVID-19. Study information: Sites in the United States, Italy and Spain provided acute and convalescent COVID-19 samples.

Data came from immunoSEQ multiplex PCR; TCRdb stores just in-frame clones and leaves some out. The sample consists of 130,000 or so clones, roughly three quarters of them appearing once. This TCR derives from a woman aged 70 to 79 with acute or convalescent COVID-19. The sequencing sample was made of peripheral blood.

The CDR3 protein is CASSSGRAYNEQFF. The CDR3 region has the DNA TGTGCCAGCAGCTCGGGCAGGGCATACAATGAGCAGTTCTTC. This chain uses TRBV7-9 with TRBJ2-1; perhaps TRBD1 as D (5 bases). Germline V gene lookup returns CDR1 SEHNR and CDR2 FQNEAQ (reference sequence). V lost 4 bases and J 4 bases, leaving 11 bases between the germline ends. This CDR3 has 14 amino acids.